A single sample gave rise to the 9 T cell receptor beta chains below, sequenced in a study of cytotoxic CD8 clonotypes in ibrutinib-treated CLL. Sequencing used immunoSEQ multiplex PCR; TCRdb keeps in-frame clones, though not all of them. The sample consists of approximately 50,000 clones, roughly 54% of them appearing once. Sequencing used PBMCs, obtained at disease progression, from a patient treated with ibrutinib. These receptor sequences come from a human donor with chronic lymphocytic leukemia.

CDR3 protein: CASSLGAPVRGTNTEAFF. The CDR3 DNA sequence: TGTGCCAGCAGTTTAGGGGCCCCCGTAAGAGGCACGAACACTGAAGCTTTCTTT. The chain recombines TRBV27 with TRBJ1-1, with D maybe TRBD1 (5 bases). There are 18 residues in the CDR3. Between the trimmed V and J ends, which lost 2 bases and 1 base, there was a span of 20 bases. Germline V gives CDR1 MNHEY, CDR2 SMNVEV (reference sequence).

V usage is TRBV6-5 and J usage is TRBJ2-1, with 12 bases matching TRBD2. V shed 6 bases and J 4 bases; nucleotides not matched to a gene: 4. The CDR3 runs 15 residues. CDR1 is MNHEY, CDR2 SVGAGI, per germline. The DNA of the CDR3 is TGTGCCAGCAGGGCCCTAGCGGGAGGGTACAATGAGCAGTTCTTC. Amino acid sequence: CASRALAGGYNEQFF.

The chain is built from TRBV28 and TRBJ1-5; a possible D gene is TRBD1 (5 bases). V lost 5 bases and J 7 bases, leaving 15 bases between the germline ends. Germline CDR1 is MDHEN and CDR2 is SYDVKM. The CDR3 has 14 amino acids. Here the CDR3 reads CASSRGGNGQPQHF. The DNA for the CDR3 is TGTGCCAGCAGTAGGGGCGGAAATGGGCAGCCCCAGCATTTT. The full variable domain, with the rest looked up from reference TRBV28 and TRBJ1-5, is DVKVTQSSRYLVKRTGEKVFLECVQDMDHENMFWYRQDPGLGLRLIYFSYDVKMKEKGDIPEGYSVSREKKERFSLILESASTNQTSMYLCASSRGGNGQPQHFGDGTRLSIL.

J is TRBJ2-7 and V is TRBV5-1, with 7 bases lining up with TRBD1. Germline V gives CDR1 SGHRS, CDR2 YFSETQ. This CDR3 is 14 amino acids long. The V gene end was trimmed by 3 bases and the J gene end by 4 bases; junction bases not matched to a gene: 7. CDR3 nucleotide sequence: TGCGCCAGCAGCTGGGAACAGGGGTATTACGAGCAGTACTTC. Amino acid sequence: CASSWEQGYYEQYF.

J is TRBJ2-1 and V is TRBV19; TRBD2 aligns across 8 bases. CDR3 length equals 18 residues. Germline V gene sequence: CDR1 LNHDA, CDR2 SQIVND (reference sequence). V was clipped by 8 bases and J by 8 bases; unmatched bases: 23. The CDR3 DNA follows: TGTGCCAGTCGTCCTTTGTGGGGACGGGAGGGCCGAAGCGATGAGCAGTTCTTC. This gives the protein CASRPLWGREGRSDEQFF.

The rearrangement joins TRBV28 to TRBJ1-2; TRBD1 aligns across 10 bases. Trimming cost V 4 bases and J 3 bases; bases outside gene matches: 11. The CDR3 covers 17 residues. Germline V CDR1 and CDR2: MDHEN, SYDVKM. CDR3 sequence (DNA): TGTGCCAGCAGTTCAAATCGACAGGGGGCCATTCACTATGGCTACACCTTC. Protein: CASSSNRQGAIHYGYTF.

Judged by abundance, this clone is medium-sized. The J gene is TRBJ2-7, the V gene TRBV7-9, with D tentatively TRBD2 (7 bases). In germline, CDR1 is SEHNR, CDR2 FQNEAQ (reference sequence). V lost 5 bases to trimming and J lost 10 bases, with 18 bases between them. The CDR3 has 13 residues. The DNA of the CDR3 is TGTGCCAGCAGCCTTGGCCCCGCGGGGGCTCAGTACTTC. This sequence encodes CASSLGPAGAQYF.

As for this clone: One junction end does not reproduce the germline sequence, and a read error may be involved. The rearrangement links TRBV6-5 to TRBJ1-1; D uncertain. The length of the CDR3 is 13 residues. The V gene's germline CDR1 is MNHEY and CDR2 SVGAGI. The CDR3 here is CAISVQLNTEAFF. CDR3 DNA: TGTGCCATCAGTGTACAGTTGAACACTGAAGCTTTCTTT.

In the case of this clone: An end of the junction differs from the germline gene, which may be a read error. V gene TRBV7-9 combines with J gene TRBJ1-1; 7 bases line up with TRBD1. Germline V gene sequence: CDR1 SEHNR, CDR2 FQNEAQ (reference sequence). The CDR3 runs to 14 residues. CDR3 sequence (DNA): TGTGCCAGCAGCTTAGAAATGGTATCGGACAGGAGATACTTT. Translating gives CASSLEMVSDRRYF.